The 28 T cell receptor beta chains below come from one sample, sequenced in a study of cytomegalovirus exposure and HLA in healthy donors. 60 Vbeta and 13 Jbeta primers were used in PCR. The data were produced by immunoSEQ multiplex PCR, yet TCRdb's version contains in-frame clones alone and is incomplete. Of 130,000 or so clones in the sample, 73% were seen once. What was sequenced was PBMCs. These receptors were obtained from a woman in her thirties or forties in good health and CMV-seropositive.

The CDR3 DNA reads as TGCGCCAGCAGCGAACAGGGGGCGGCTGGAAACACCATATATTTT. It codes for CASSEQGAAGNTIYF. The V call is TRBV5-1, the J call TRBJ1-3, with 9 nucleotides matching TRBD1. Germline values: CDR1 SGHRS, CDR2 YFSETQ. CDR3 length equals 15 residues. V was pared by 4 bases and J by 2 bases, with 4 bases of the junction left unmatched.

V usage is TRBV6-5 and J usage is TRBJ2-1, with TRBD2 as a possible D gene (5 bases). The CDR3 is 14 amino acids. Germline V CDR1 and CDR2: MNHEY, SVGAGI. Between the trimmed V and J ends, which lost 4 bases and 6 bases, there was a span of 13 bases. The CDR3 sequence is CASSLGLALNEQFF. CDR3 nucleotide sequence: TGTGCCAGCAGTTTGGGCCTAGCCCTCAATGAGCAGTTCTTC.

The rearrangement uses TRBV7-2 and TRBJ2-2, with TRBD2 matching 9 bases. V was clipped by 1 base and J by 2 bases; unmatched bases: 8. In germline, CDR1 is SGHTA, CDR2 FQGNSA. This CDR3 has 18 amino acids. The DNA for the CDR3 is TGTGCCAGCAGCTTAGTTCCAGCGGGGGGCTCCAACACCGGGGAGCTGTTTTTT. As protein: CASSLVPAGGSNTGELFF.

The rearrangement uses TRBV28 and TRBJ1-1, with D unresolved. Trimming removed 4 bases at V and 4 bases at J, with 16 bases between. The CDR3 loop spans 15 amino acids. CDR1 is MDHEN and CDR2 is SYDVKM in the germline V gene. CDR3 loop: CASSSTAAGSTEAFF. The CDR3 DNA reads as TGTGCCAGCAGTTCGACCGCGGCGGGGAGCACTGAAGCTTTCTTT.

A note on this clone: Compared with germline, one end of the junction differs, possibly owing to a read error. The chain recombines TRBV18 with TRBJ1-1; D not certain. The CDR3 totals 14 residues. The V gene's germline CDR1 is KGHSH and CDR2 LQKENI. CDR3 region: CTSSPLRGIGEAFF. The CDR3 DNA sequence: TGTACCAGCTCACCCCTACGGGGAATAGGGGAAGCTTTCTTT.

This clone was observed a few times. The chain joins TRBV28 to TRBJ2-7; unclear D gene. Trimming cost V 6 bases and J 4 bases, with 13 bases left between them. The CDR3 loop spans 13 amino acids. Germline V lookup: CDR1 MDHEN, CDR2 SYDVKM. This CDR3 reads CASSPRPVYEQYF. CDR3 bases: TGTGCCAGCAGCCCGCGGCCGGTGTACGAGCAGTACTTC. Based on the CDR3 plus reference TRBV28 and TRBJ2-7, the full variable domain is DVKVTQSSRYLVKRTGEKVFLECVQDMDHENMFWYRQDPGLGLRLIYFSYDVKMKEKGDIPEGYSVSREKKERFSLILESASTNQTSMYLCASSPRPVYEQYFGPGTRLTVT.

The DNA for the CDR3 is TGTGCCAGCAGTCGAAGACAGGGGATCTACGAGCAGTACTTC. Translated, it gives CASSRRQGIYEQYF. This chain links TRBV6-5 with TRBJ2-7; 8 bases match TRBD1. J was trimmed by 3 bases and V by 5 bases; bases with no gene match: 6. The CDR3 extends over 14 amino acids. Germline-derived CDR1 and CDR2 are MNHEY and SVGAGI.

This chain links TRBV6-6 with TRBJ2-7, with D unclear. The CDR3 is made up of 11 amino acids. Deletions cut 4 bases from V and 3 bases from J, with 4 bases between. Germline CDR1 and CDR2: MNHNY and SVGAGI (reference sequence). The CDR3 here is CASSSNYEQYF. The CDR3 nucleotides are TGTGCCAGCAGTTCCAACTACGAGCAGTACTTC.

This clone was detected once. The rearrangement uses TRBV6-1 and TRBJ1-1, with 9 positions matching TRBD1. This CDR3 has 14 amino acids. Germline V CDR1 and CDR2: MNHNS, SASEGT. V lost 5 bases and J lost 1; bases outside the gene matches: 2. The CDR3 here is CASSLQGANTEAFF. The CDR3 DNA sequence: TGTGCCAGCAGTTTACAGGGGGCGAACACTGAAGCTTTCTTT.

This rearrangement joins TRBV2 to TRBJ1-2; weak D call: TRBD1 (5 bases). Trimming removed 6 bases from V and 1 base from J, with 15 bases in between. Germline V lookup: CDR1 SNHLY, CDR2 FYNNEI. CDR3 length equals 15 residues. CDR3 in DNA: TGTGCCAGCAGCCTTAAACAGGACTATAACTATGGCTACACCTTC. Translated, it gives CASSLKQDYNYGYTF.

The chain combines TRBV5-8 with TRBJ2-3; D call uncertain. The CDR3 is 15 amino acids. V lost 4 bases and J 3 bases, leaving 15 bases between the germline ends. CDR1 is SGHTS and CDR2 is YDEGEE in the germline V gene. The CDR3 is CASSPWSQVTDTQYF. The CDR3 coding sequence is TGTGCCAGCAGCCCCTGGTCCCAGGTAACAGATACGCAGTATTTT.

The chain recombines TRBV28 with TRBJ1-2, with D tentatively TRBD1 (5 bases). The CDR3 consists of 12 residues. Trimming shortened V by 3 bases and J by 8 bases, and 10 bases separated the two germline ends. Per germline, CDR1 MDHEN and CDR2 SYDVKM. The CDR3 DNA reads TGTGCCAGCAGTTTTGGGGGAGGAGGCTACACCTTC. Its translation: CASSFGGGGYTF.

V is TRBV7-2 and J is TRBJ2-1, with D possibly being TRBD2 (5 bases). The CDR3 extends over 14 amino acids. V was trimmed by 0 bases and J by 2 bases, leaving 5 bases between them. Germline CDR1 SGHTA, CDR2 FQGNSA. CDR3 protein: CASSLAGTYNEQFF. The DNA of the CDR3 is TGTGCCAGCAGCTTAGCCGGGACCTACAATGAGCAGTTCTTC.

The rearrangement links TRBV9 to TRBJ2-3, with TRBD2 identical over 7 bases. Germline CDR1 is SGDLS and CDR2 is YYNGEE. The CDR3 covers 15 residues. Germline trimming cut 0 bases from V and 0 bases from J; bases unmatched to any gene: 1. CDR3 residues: CASSVGSGSTDTQYF. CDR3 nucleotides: TGTGCCAGCAGCGTAGGTAGCGGGAGCACAGATACGCAGTATTTT.

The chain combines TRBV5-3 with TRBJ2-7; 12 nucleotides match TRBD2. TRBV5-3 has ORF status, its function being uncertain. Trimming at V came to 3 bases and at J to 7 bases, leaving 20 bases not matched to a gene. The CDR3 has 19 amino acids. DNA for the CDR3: TGTGCCAGAAGCTCCAGACTAGCGGGGGTAATGTTAGGATTCACGGAGCAGTACTTC. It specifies CARSSRLAGVMLGFTEQYF.

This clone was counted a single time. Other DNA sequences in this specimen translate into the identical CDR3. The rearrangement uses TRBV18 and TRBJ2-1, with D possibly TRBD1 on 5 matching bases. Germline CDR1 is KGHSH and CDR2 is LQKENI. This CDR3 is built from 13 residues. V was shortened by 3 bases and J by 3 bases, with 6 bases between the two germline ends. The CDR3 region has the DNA TGTGCCAGCTCACCCCAGGGCTACAATGAGCAGTTCTTC. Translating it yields CASSPQGYNEQFF.

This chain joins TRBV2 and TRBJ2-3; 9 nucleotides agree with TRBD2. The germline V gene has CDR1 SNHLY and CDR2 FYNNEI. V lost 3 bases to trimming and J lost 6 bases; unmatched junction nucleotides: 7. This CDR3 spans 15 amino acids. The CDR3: CASSDSAGGWDTQYF. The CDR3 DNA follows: TGTGCCAGCAGTGACTCGGCGGGAGGGTGGGATACGCAGTATTTT.

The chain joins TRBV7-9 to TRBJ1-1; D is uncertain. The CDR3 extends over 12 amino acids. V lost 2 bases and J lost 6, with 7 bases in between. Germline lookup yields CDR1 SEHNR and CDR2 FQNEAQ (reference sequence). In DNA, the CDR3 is TGTGCCAGCAGCTTACTCTTTCCTGAAGCTTTCTTT. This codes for CASSLLFPEAFF.

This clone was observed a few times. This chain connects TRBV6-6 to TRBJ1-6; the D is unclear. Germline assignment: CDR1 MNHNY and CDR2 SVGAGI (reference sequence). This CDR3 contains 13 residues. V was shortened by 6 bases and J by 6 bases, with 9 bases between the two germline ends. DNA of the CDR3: TGTGCCAGCAGCCTCCCCCCTAATTCACCCCTCCACTTT. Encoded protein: CASSLPPNSPLHF.

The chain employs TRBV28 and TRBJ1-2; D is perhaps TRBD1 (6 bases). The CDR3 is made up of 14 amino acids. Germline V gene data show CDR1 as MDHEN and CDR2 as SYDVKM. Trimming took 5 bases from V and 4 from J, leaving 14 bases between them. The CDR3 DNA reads TGTGCCAGCAGTGCCTTGGACAGCTTCTATGGCTACACCTTC. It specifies CASSALDSFYGYTF.

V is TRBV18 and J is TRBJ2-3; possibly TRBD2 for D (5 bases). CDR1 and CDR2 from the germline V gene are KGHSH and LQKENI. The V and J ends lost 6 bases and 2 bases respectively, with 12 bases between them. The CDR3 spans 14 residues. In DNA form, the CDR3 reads TGTGCCAGCTCGAATGGACTGTCCACAGATACGCAGTATTTT. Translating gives CASSNGLSTDTQYF.

The CDR3 spells CASTRAGTGVYGYTF. The CDR3 DNA follows: TGTGCCAGCACCAGAGCCGGGACAGGGGTATATGGCTACACCTTC. J is TRBJ1-2 and V is TRBV7-9; 10 bases agree with TRBD1. The V gene end was trimmed by 7 bases and the J gene end by 5 bases; junction bases not matched to a gene: 10. Germline values: CDR1 SEHNR, CDR2 FQNEAQ (reference sequence). The CDR3 extends over 15 amino acids.

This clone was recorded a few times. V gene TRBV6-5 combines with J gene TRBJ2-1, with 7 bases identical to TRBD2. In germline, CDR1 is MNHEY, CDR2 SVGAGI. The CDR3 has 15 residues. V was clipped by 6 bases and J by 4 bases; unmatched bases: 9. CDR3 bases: TGTGCCAGCAGCTCGAGCGGGGAAGGGTACAATGAGCAGTTCTTC. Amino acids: CASSSSGEGYNEQFF.

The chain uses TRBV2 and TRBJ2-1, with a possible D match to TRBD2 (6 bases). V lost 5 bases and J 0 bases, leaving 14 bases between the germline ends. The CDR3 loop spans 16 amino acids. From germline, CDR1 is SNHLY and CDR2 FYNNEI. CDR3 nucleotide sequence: TGTGCCAGCAGTCAATTAGCGGCCCTCTCCTACAATGAGCAGTTCTTC. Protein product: CASSQLAALSYNEQFF.

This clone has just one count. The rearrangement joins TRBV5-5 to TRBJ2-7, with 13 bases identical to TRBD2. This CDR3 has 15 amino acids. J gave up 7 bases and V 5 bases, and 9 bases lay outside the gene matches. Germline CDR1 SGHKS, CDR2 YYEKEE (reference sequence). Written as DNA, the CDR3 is TGTGCCAGCAGGGAGGGACTAGCGGGATCGAGGGAGCAGTACTTC. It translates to CASREGLAGSREQYF.

CDR3 DNA sequence: TGTGCCAGCAGTTTGACAGGGGGTTTCTACGAGCAGTACTTC. It is translated as CASSLTGGFYEQYF. The rearrangement uses TRBV7-9 and TRBJ2-7; 9 nucleotides agree with TRBD1. The V gene's germline CDR1 is SEHNR and CDR2 FQNEAQ (reference sequence). The V and J ends lost 6 bases and 3 bases, in that order; junction bases with no gene match: 6. The CDR3 extends over 14 amino acids. Supplemented by reference TRBV7-9 and TRBJ2-7, the full variable domain reads DTGVSQNPRHKITKRGQNVTFRCDPISEHNRLYWYRQTLGQGPEFLTYFQNEAQLEKSRLLSDRFSAERPKGSFSTLEIQRTEQGDSAMYLCASSLTGGFYEQYFGPGTRLTVT.

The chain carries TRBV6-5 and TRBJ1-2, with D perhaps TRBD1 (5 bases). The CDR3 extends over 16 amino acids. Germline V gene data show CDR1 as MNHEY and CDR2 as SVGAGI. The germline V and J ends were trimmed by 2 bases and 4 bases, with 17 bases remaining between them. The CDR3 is CASSYRGNNAFYGYTF. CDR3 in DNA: TGTGCCAGCAGTTACAGGGGAAATAACGCCTTCTATGGCTACACCTTC.

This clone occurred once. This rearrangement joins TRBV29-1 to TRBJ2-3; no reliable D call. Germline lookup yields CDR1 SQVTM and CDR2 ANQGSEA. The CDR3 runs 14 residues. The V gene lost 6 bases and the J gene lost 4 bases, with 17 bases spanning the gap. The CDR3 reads CSVEIMSPADTQYF. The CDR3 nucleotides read TGCAGCGTGGAAATCATGAGTCCGGCAGATACGCAGTATTTT.